The subject of this entry is one TCR beta chain. V shed 5 bases and J shed 8 bases, with 15 bases lying between them. The CDR3 totals 14 residues. Germline CDR1 reads LNHDA; CDR2 reads SQIVND (reference sequence). Assay used: immunoSEQ multiplex PCR; TCRdb lists only in-frame clones, some missing. The table shows 99,000 or so clones, with around 86% occurring only once. The sample belongs to a study of T cell clones after liver transplantation. This sequence joins TRBV19 and TRBJ1-4, with unresolved D. The sequences come from CD4+ T cells from blood, collected before liver transplant. The TCR was taken from a human donor who received a liver transplant. In DNA form, the CDR3 reads TGTGCCAGTAGTCCTGGACCCCCGGAGGAAAAACTGTTTTTT. Its translation: CASSPGPPEEKLFF.